The entry below gives a single T cell receptor (beta chain) sequence along with its context. This clone's antigen is unknown. The germline V gene encodes CDR1 MGHRA and CDR2 YSYEKL. From the cysteine up to the phenylalanine, the CDR3 has a length of 14 residues. No DNA is listed. Sequenced donors were patients with carbamazepine-induced Stevens-Johnson syndrome or toxic epidermal necrolysis (CBZ-SJS/TEN). Peripheral blood repertoires came from CBZ-SJS/TEN patients of Han Chinese (roughly 5) and European (roughly six) origin. To search for drug-specific clonotypes, the T cell receptor repertoires of patients with drug-induced severe cutaneous adverse reactions were profiled by next-generation sequencing. The RNA source was either peripheral blood mononuclear cells or blister cells from skin lesions. The sample originates from a study of T cells in severe cutaneous drug reactions (dated by TCRdb to between 2017 and 2020). In the study overall: Between the early 2010s and the late 2010s, patients were recruited from Taiwan, Thailand and a European registry network. To build the libraries, iRepertoire multiplex PCR was used, and the authors pointed to a comparison in which iRepertoire and 5' RACE methods, with or without UMI, captured abundant clonotypes similarly. The study combined bulk TCR sequencing with single-cell sequencing, quantitative PCR validation, functional assays and transgenic mouse experiments. The Naranjo algorithm and the ALDEN drug causality algorithm were used to identify the culprit drug. Enrollment was limited to patients whose SJS/TEN or DRESS diagnosis was probable or definite according to RegiSCAR criteria. Patients in either the acute or the recovery stage provided biological samples, such as blister fluids/cells and PBMC.

For both bulk and single-cell sequencing, libraries were prepared with the iRepertoire multiplex PCR system using TCR subtype-specific primers. Bulk TCR beta libraries were generated by multiplex PCR with primers targeting V, D and J gene regions. Bulk TCR library preparation used roughly 85-500 ng of RNA per sample as input. An Illumina MiSeq was used to sequence the bulk TCR beta amplicons. The authors processed their data as follows. Sample misassignments and low-quality sequencing reads were removed through quality control steps. CDR3 was defined as the amino acids between the V-gene Y[YFLI]C motif and the J-segment [FW]GXGT motif. The IMGT database was followed for TRBV and TRBJ gene assignments and CDR3 clonotypes. For each sample, TRBV expression was normalized against the mean for the same gene in PBMC from 44 healthy donors. Following TCRdb reprocessing, every CDR3 protein sequence forms one entry, and DNA is not provided. The authors' filters were not applied to this entry. This sample's records show roughly 5,400 distinct CDR3 sequences. The top ten clones comprise 15% of the sample.

Study-wide conclusions, independent of this receptor: CBZ-SJS/TEN patients showed strongly increased TRBV12-4 usage, with averages of roughly 30% in blister cells and around 5% in PBMC. All seven CBZ-SJS/TEN blister samples contained a public TCRbeta CDR3 (mean 13.57%), which was undetectable or scarce in tolerant-control and healthy-donor PBMC. The authors stated that further study is still needed to find out whether the public TCR applies more generally to SJS/TEN caused by other drugs.

The receptor was derived from a human donor with a severe cutaneous adverse drug reaction. Sequences were obtained from PBMCs. This chain is built from TRBV4-1 and TRBJ2-5; TCRdb gives TRBD1 as the D gene, but with no DNA this cannot be confirmed. CDR3 reads: CASSQPDRQETQYF.